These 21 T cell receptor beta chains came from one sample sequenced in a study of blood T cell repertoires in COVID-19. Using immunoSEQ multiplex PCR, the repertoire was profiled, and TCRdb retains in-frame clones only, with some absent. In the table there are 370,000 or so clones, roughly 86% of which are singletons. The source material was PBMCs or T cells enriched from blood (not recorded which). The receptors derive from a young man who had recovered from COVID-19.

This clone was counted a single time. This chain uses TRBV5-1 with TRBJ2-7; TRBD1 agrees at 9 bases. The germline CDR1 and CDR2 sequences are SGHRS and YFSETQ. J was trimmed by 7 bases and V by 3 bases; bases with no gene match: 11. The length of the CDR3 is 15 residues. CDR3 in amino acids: CASSSYGTGTNEQYF. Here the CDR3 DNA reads TGCGCCAGCAGCTCCTATGGGACAGGGACGAATGAGCAGTACTTC.

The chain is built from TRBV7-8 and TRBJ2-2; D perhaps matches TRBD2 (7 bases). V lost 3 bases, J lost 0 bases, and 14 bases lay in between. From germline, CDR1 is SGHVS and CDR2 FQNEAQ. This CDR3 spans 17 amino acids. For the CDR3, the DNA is TGTGCCAGCAGCTTGGTGGGCGGGGGCGCGAACACCGGGGAGCTGTTTTTT. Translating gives CASSLVGGGANTGELFF.

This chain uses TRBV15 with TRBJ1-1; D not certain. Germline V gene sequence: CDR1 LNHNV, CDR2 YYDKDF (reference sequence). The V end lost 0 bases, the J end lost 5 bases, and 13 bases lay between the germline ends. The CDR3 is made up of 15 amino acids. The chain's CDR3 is CATSREAGIGTEAFF. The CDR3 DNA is TGTGCCACCAGCAGAGAAGCGGGTATAGGTACTGAAGCTTTCTTT. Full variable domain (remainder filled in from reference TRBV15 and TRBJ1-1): DAMVIQNPRYQVTQFGKPVTLSCSQTLNHNVMYWYQQKSSQAPKLLFHYYDKDFNNEADTPDNFQSRRPNTSFCFLDIRSPGLGDTAMYLCATSREAGIGTEAFFGQGTRLTVV.

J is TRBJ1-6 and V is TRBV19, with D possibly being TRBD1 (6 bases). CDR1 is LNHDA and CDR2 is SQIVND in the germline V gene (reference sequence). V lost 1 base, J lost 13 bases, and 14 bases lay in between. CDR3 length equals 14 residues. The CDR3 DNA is TGTGCCAGTAGTATAGGGACAGTGGAAAGGCCCCTCCACTTT. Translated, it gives CASSIGTVERPLHF.

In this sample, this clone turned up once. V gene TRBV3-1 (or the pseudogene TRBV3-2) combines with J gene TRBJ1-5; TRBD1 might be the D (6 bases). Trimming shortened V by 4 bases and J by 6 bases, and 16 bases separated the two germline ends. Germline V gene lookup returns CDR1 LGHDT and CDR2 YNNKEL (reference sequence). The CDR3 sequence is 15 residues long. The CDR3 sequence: CASSRTGQVGQPQHF. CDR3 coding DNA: TGTGCCAGCAGCCGTACAGGGCAGGTGGGTCAGCCCCAGCATTTT.

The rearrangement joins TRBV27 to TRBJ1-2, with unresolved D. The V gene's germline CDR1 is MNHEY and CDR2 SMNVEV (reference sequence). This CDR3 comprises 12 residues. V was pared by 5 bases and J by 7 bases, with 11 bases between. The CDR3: CASSTRRGGYTF. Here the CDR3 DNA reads TGTGCCAGCAGTACTCGACGGGGTGGCTACACCTTC.

The CDR3 region is CASSEASGVNTGELFF. In DNA, the CDR3 is TGTGCCAGCAGTGAAGCAAGCGGGGTGAACACCGGGGAGCTGTTTTTT. The rearrangement uses TRBV6-1 and TRBJ2-2; 7 bases are a match to TRBD2. Germline assignment: CDR1 MNHNS and CDR2 SASEGT. With 0 bases clipped from V and 1 base from J, the junction kept 2 bases outside the gene matches. The CDR3 runs to 16 residues.

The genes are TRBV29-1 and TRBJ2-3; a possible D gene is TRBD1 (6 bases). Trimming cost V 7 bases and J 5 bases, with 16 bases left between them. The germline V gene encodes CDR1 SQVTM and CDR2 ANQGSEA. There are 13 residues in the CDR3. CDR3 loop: CSAHSQGKDTQYF. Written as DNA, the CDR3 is TGCAGCGCACACTCGCAGGGGAAAGATACGCAGTATTTT.

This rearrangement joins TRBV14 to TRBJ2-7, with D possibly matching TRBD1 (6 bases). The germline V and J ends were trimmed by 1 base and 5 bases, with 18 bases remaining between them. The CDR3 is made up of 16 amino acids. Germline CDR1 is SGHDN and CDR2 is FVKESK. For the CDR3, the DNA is TGTGCCAGCAGCCAAGTGGCACAGGGAAGACCCGACGAGCAGTACTTC. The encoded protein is CASSQVAQGRPDEQYF.

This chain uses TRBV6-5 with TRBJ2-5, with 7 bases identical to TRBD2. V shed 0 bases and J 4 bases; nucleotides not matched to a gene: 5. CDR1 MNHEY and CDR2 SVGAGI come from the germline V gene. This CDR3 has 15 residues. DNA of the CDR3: TGTGCCAGCAGTTACTCGACGGGGAGGGGAGAGACCCAGTACTTC. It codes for CASSYSTGRGETQYF.

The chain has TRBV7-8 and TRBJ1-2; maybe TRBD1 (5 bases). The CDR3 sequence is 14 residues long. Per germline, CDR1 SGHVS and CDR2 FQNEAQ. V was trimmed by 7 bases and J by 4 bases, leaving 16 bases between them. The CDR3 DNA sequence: TGTGCCAGCACTCCTGGGGGGGACTTCTATGGCTACACCTTC. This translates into CASTPGGDFYGYTF.

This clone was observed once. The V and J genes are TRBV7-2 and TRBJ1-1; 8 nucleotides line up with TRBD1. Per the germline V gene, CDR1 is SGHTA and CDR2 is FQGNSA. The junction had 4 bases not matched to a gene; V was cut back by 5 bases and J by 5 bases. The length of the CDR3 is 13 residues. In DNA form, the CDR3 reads TGTGCCAGCAGCGGACAGGGTGGAACTGAAGCTTTCTTT. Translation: CASSGQGGTEAFF.

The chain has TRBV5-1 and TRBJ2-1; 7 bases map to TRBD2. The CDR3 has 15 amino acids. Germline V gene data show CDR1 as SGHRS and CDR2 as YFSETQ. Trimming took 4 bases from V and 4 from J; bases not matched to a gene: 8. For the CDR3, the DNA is TGCGCCAGCAGCGCACAGCGGGAAAGATACAATGAGCAGTTCTTC. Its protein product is CASSAQRERYNEQFF.

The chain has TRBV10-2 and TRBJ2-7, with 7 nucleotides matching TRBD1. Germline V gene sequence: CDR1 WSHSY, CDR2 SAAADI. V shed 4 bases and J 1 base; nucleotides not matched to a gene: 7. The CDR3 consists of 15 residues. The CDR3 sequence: CASSGSTGVSYEQYF. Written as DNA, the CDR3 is TGCGCCAGCAGTGGAAGTACAGGGGTTTCCTACGAGCAGTACTTC.

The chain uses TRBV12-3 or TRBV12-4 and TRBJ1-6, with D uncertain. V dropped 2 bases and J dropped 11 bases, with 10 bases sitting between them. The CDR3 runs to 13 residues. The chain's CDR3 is CASSLRQAAPLHF. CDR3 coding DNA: TGTGCCAGCAGTTTACGGCAGGCTGCACCCCTCCACTTT.

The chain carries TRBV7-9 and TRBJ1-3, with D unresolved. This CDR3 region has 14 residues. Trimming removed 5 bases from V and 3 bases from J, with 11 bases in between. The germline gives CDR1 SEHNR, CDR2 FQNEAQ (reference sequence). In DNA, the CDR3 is TGTGCCAGCAGCCCCGGGTTAGATGGAAACACCATATATTTT. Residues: CASSPGLDGNTIYF.

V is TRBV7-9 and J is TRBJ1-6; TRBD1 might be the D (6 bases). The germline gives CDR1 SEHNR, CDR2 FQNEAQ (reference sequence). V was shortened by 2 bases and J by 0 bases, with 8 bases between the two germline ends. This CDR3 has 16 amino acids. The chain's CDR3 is CASSLTGSSYNSPLHF. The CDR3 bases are TGTGCCAGCAGCTTAACAGGGAGCTCCTATAATTCACCCCTCCACTTT.

The DNA of the CDR3 is TGTGCCAGCAGCTTAGGACTGAGCTCCTACGAGCAGTACTTC. This encodes CASSLGLSSYEQYF. The chain is built from TRBV11-2 and TRBJ2-7; D not certain. V lost 1 base and J lost 0, with 7 bases in between. The V gene's germline CDR1 is SGHAT and CDR2 FQNNGV. CDR3 length: 14 residues.

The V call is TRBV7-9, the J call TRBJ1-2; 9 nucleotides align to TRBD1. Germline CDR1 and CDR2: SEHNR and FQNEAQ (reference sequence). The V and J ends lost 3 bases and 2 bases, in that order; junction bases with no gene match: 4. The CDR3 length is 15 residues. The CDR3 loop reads CASSFHGQGNYGYTF. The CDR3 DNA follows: TGTGCCAGCAGCTTTCATGGACAGGGGAACTATGGCTACACCTTC. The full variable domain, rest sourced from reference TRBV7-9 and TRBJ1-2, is DTGVSQNPRHKITKRGQNVTFRCDPISEHNRLYWYRQTLGQGPEFLTYFQNEAQLEKSRLLSDRFSAERPKGSFSTLEIQRTEQGDSAMYLCASSFHGQGNYGYTFGSGTRLTVV.

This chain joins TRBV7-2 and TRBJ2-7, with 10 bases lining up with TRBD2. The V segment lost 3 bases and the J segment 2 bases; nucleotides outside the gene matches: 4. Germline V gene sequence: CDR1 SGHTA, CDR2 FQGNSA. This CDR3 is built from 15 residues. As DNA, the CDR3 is TGTGCCAGCAGCTTGATCAGCGGGGGGGCCTACGAGCAGTACTTC. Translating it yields CASSLISGGAYEQYF. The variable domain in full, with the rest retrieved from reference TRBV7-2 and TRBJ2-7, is GAGVSQSPSNKVTEKGKDVELRCDPISGHTALYWYRQSLGQGLEFLIYFQGNSAPDKSGLPSDRFSAERTGGSVSTLTIQRTQQEDSAVYLCASSLISGGAYEQYFGPGTRLTVT.

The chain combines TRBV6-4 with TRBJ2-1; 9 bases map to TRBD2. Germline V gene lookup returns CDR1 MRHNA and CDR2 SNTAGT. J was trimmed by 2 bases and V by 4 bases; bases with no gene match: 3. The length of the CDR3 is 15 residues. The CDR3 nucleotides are TGTGCCAGCAGTGTTGTAGCGGGGGCCTACAATGAGCAGTTCTTC. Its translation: CASSVVAGAYNEQFF.